This entry describes one TCR beta chain. The germline V and J ends were trimmed by 0 bases and 7 bases, with 12 bases remaining between them. Per the germline V gene, CDR1 is WSHSY and CDR2 is SAAADI. CDR3 length equals 14 residues. This sample is part of a study of T cell changes during pregnancy in multiple sclerosis. Only in-frame clones appear in the TCRdb table, and some are missing; sequencing was by immunoSEQ multiplex PCR. The repertoire holds around 72,000 clones, with 90% to 95% as singletons. The source material was peripheral blood, sampled in the second trimester of pregnancy. V is TRBV10-2 and J is TRBJ1-2; TRBD1 might be the D (6 bases). The receptor comes from a female donor in good health, enrolled as a control in a pregnancy study. The CDR3 is CASSESRGLSGYTF. The CDR3 nucleotides are TGCGCCAGCAGTGAGTCCAGGGGCCTGAGTGGCTACACCTTC.